This T cell receptor beta chain came from a study of vaccination and CD4 T cells after COVID-19. An Oncomine TCR Beta short-read assay was used to sequence the DNA from cultured CD4+ T cells. Investigators isolated genomic DNA from cultured CD4+ T cells. MiXCR, applied by TCRdb to the PCR reads, yields one record per CDR3 protein. Among approximately 10,000 distinct CDR3 sequences listed, around 41% were seen once. The treatment: roughly ten-day PBMC culture with coronavirus spike peptide pools or control peptides (ViraFEST assay). Pre-COVID-19 pandemic sampling (2011-2018) yielded the unexposed donor's CD4+ T cells. V dropped 6 bases and J dropped 0 bases, with 14 bases sitting between them. The V gene's germline CDR1 is MNHEY and CDR2 SVGEGT. The CDR3 has 15 amino acids. A remark on this clonotype: The antigen is unknown.

The clonotype comes from a human donor in good health. J is TRBJ1-2 and V is TRBV6-2 or TRBV6-3; D is unresolved. Source material: CD4+ T cells from blood, cultured in vitro. CDR3 residues: CASRTEGRANYGYTF. CDR3 in DNA: TGTGCCAGCAGGACTGAAGGAAGAGCTAACTATGGCTACACCTTC.